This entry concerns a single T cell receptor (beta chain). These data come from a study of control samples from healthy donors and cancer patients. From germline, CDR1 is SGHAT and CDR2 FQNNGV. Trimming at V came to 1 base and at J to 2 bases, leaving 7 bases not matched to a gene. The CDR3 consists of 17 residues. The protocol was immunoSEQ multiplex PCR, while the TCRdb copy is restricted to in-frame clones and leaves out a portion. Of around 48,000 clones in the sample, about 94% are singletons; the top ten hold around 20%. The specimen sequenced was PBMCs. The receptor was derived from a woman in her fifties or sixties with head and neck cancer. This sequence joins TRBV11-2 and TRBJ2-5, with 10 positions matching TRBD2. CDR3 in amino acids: CASSLGASGGQQETQYF. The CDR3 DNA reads TGTGCCAGCAGCTTAGGAGCTAGCGGGGGCCAACAAGAGACCCAGTACTTC.